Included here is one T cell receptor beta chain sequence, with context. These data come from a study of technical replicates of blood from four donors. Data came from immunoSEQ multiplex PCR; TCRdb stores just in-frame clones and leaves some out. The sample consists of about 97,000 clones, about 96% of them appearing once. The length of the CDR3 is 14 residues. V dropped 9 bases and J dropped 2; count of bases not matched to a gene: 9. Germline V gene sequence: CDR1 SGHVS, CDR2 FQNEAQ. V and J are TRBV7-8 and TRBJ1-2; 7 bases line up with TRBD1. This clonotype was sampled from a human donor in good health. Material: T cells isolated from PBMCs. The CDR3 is CASQRAGQNYGYTF. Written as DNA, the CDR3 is TGTGCCAGTCAACGTGCGGGACAGAACTATGGCTACACCTTC.